A single sample gave rise to the 30 T cell receptor beta chains below, sequenced in a study of blood T cell repertoires in COVID-19. The repertoire was sequenced with immunoSEQ multiplex PCR; TCRdb's copy has only in-frame clones and lacks some. The sample includes about 130,000 clones, around 84% seen only once; the top ten take 2% to 3%. Sequencing was performed on PBMCs or T cells enriched from blood (not recorded which). All receptors derive from a man aged 40-49 years with acute COVID-19.

CDR3 amino acids: CASSLGGPIMNTEAFF. The CDR3, as DNA: TGTGCCAGCAGCTTAGGCGGCCCGATAATGAACACTGAAGCTTTCTTT. The gene calls are TRBV7-9 and TRBJ1-1; no reliable D call. Per germline, CDR1 SEHNR and CDR2 FQNEAQ (reference sequence). The V end lost 1 base, the J end lost 0 bases, and 12 bases lay between the germline ends. The CDR3 totals 16 residues.

The gene calls are TRBV7-6 and TRBJ1-4; the D gene is possibly TRBD1 (6 bases). V shed 6 bases and J shed 2 bases, with 13 bases lying between them. CDR1 is SGHVS and CDR2 is FNYEAQ in the germline V gene. CDR3 length equals 15 residues. The CDR3 sequence: CASSSTGSTNEKLFF. CDR3 bases: TGTGCCAGCAGTTCTACAGGGAGCACTAATGAAAAACTGTTTTTT.

CDR3 DNA sequence: TGTGCCAGCAGCTTAGACGGTGCGTTAGCGGTCGAGCAGTACTTC. It codes for CASSLDGALAVEQYF. The genes are TRBV7-9 and TRBJ2-7; a weak D match, TRBD2 (6 bases). Trimming pared 1 base from V and 6 bases from J, leaving 16 bases between. This CDR3 contains 15 residues. Germline CDR1 reads SEHNR; CDR2 reads FQNEAQ (reference sequence).

V is TRBV30 and J is TRBJ2-7; tentatively, D is TRBD2 (7 bases). Trimming removed 0 bases at V and 0 bases at J, with 18 bases between. Germline assignment: CDR1 GTSNPN and CDR2 SVGIG (reference sequence). The CDR3 has 17 residues. The CDR3 reads CAWSVERGARFSYEQYF. In DNA, the CDR3 is TGTGCCTGGAGTGTAGAACGGGGGGCCCGTTTCTCCTACGAGCAGTACTTC. Together with reference TRBV30 and TRBJ2-7, the CDR3 gives the full variable domain: SQTIHQWPATLVQPVGSPLSLECTVEGTSNPNLYWYRQAAGRGLQLLFYSVGIGQISSEVPQNLSASRPQDRQFILSSKKLLLSDSGFYLCAWSVERGARFSYEQYFGPGTRLTVT.

This clone has a handful of counts. The rearrangement links TRBV6-6 to TRBJ1-5; TRBD1 matches 12 bases. The CDR3 loop spans 15 amino acids. Per germline, CDR1 MNHNY and CDR2 SVGAGI (reference sequence). The V and J ends lost 5 bases and 6 bases, in that order; junction bases with no gene match: 5. The DNA for the CDR3 is TGTGCCAGCAGTCCGGGACAGGGGGCCGGTCAGCCCCAGCATTTT. Its translation is CASSPGQGAGQPQHF.

The DNA of the CDR3 is TGTGCCAGCAGTTTAAGCGGTTTCCCCCCCGATACGCAGTATTTT. Protein product: CASSLSGFPPDTQYF. This chain connects TRBV28 to TRBJ2-3, with D possibly TRBD2 on 5 matching bases. The V and J ends lost 2 bases and 6 bases respectively, with 15 bases between them. Germline loops: CDR1 MDHEN, CDR2 SYDVKM. The CDR3 runs to 15 residues.

The rearrangement links TRBV9 to TRBJ2-2, with 7 bases fitting TRBD1. CDR1 is SGDLS and CDR2 is YYNGEE in the germline V gene. The CDR3 consists of 16 residues. V was clipped by 2 bases and J by 6 bases; unmatched bases: 10. In DNA, the CDR3 is TGTGCCAGCAGCGTCACAGGGGCGCCTAGGGCCGGGGAGCTGTTTTTT. This codes for CASSVTGAPRAGELFF. The entire variable domain, with the rest obtained from reference TRBV9 and TRBJ2-2, is as follows: DSGVTQTPKHLITATGQRVTLRCSPRSGDLSVYWYQQSLDQGLQFLIQYYNGEERAKGNILERFSAQQFPDLHSELNLSSLELGDSALYFCASSVTGAPRAGELFFGEGSRLTVL.

V gene TRBV7-8 combines with J gene TRBJ2-1; D is perhaps TRBD2 (6 bases). The V end lost 2 bases, the J end lost 3 bases, and 11 bases lay between the germline ends. Germline V gene lookup returns CDR1 SGHVS and CDR2 FQNEAQ. CDR3 length: 15 residues. The CDR3 reads CASSLSGGLYNEQFF. The CDR3, as DNA: TGTGCCAGCAGCTTATCCGGGGGACTCTACAATGAGCAGTTCTTC.

V gene TRBV29-1 combines with J gene TRBJ2-7; 9 bases are shared with TRBD1. Germline loops: CDR1 SQVTM, CDR2 ANQGSEA. The CDR3 spans 14 residues. After removal of 1 base from V and 4 bases from J, the junction contained 5 bases not matched to a gene. CDR3 residues: CSVEVQQGAYEQYF. In DNA, the CDR3 is TGCAGCGTTGAAGTACAACAGGGGGCTTACGAGCAGTACTTC.

This clone appeared a single time. This rearrangement joins TRBV30 to TRBJ2-3, with TRBD2 matching 8 bases. The J segment lost 1 base and the V segment lost 2 bases, leaving 5 bases of the junction unmatched. Per the germline V gene, CDR1 is GTSNPN and CDR2 is SVGIG (reference sequence). This CDR3 is built from 15 residues. Here the CDR3 DNA reads TGTGCCTGGAGTCCAACTAGCGGACGCACAGATACGCAGTATTTT. This translates into CAWSPTSGRTDTQYF. Complete variable domain (other parts from reference TRBV30 and TRBJ2-3): SQTIHQWPATLVQPVGSPLSLECTVEGTSNPNLYWYRQAAGRGLQLLFYSVGIGQISSEVPQNLSASRPQDRQFILSSKKLLLSDSGFYLCAWSPTSGRTDTQYFGPGTRLTVL.

The chain employs TRBV7-9 and TRBJ1-6; the D gene is possibly TRBD1 (5 bases). Germline V lookup: CDR1 SEHNR, CDR2 FQNEAQ (reference sequence). V gave up 3 bases and J gave up 3 bases, with 9 bases separating them. CDR3 length: 15 residues. The CDR3 DNA reads as TGTGCCAGCAGCTTTTTACAGGACTATAATTCACCCCTCCACTTT. Amino acid sequence: CASSFLQDYNSPLHF.

The chain is built from TRBV7-3 and TRBJ1-1; no definite D call. CDR1 is SGHTA, CDR2 FQGTGA, per germline. V gave up 3 bases and J gave up 2 bases, with 10 bases separating them. This CDR3 comprises 14 residues. CDR3 loop: CASSLAGVNTEAFF. The CDR3 nucleotides are TGTGCCAGCAGCTTGGCGGGAGTCAACACTGAAGCTTTCTTT.

V and J are TRBV27 and TRBJ1-5; D unresolved. The CDR3 has 16 residues. CDR1 and CDR2 from the germline V gene are MNHEY and SMNVEV (reference sequence). V lost 6 bases and J lost 0, with 15 bases in between. CDR3 sequence: CASSPGEAFSNQPQHF. For the CDR3, the DNA is TGTGCCAGCAGCCCCGGGGAGGCTTTTAGCAATCAGCCCCAGCATTTT.

The chain uses TRBV10-3 and TRBJ1-1, with 8 bases lining up with TRBD1. The trim removed 4 bases at V and 0 bases at J, leaving 7 bases unmatched. The CDR3 length is 16 residues. CDR1 is ENHRY and CDR2 is SYGVKD in the germline V gene. Here the CDR3 DNA reads TGTGCCATCAGTGGGCCCATGACAGGGGTGAACACTGAAGCTTTCTTT. Amino acid sequence: CAISGPMTGVNTEAFF.

In this sample, this clone turned up a few times. The chain employs TRBV28 and TRBJ2-1, with D possibly matching TRBD2 (6 bases). This CDR3 contains 15 residues. V dropped 8 bases and J dropped 2 bases, with 16 bases sitting between them. Looked up from germline, CDR1 is MDHEN and CDR2 is SYDVKM. This CDR3 is CASLPSSAAYNEQFF. The CDR3 nucleotides read TGTGCCAGCTTACCTTCTAGCGCTGCCTACAATGAGCAGTTCTTC.

The chain combines TRBV19 with TRBJ2-5; TRBD1 matches at 8 bases. CDR1 and CDR2 (germline): LNHDA, SQIVND (reference sequence). There are 15 residues in the CDR3. V gave up 9 bases and J gave up 3 bases; unmatched junction bases: 12. In nucleotides, the CDR3 is TGTGCCAGCGATGGGGGCAGGGGGCGAAAAGAGACCCAGTACTTC. This gives the protein CASDGGRGRKETQYF.

The CDR3 is CASWDQGASNQPQHF. The DNA for the CDR3 is TGTGCCAGTTGGGATCAGGGGGCCTCCAATCAGCCCCAGCATTTT. The genes are TRBV19 and TRBJ1-5, with 8 bases aligning to TRBD1. CDR3 size: 15 residues. Looked up from germline, CDR1 is LNHDA and CDR2 is SQIVND (reference sequence). The J segment lost 3 bases and the V segment lost 8 bases, leaving 9 bases of the junction unmatched.

The chain carries TRBV18 and TRBJ1-3; D remains ambiguous. Per germline, CDR1 KGHSH and CDR2 LQKENI. Trimming cost V 4 bases and J 0 bases, with 7 bases left between them. The CDR3 sequence is 14 residues long. DNA for the CDR3: TGTGCCAGCTCACTTGAGAGCTCTGGAAACACCATATATTTT. Protein product: CASSLESSGNTIYF.

The chain joins TRBV19 to TRBJ1-3; tentatively, D is TRBD1 (6 bases). From germline, CDR1 is LNHDA and CDR2 SQIVND (reference sequence). There are 15 residues in the CDR3. Trimming cost V 3 bases and J 4 bases, with 13 bases left between them. The CDR3 sequence is CASSIHAGGGNTIYF. CDR3 coding DNA: TGTGCCAGTAGTATCCATGCGGGGGGCGGAAACACCATATATTTT.

The chain carries TRBV19 and TRBJ1-2, with TRBD1 matching over 12 bases. The ends lost 6 bases at V and 8 bases at J; junction bases unmatched: 7. There are 14 residues in the CDR3. Germline CDR1 LNHDA, CDR2 SQIVND (reference sequence). CDR3: CASRDAGTGGGYTF. The CDR3 DNA follows: TGTGCCAGTAGAGACGCCGGGACAGGGGGCGGCTACACCTTC.

The genes are TRBV10-3 and TRBJ2-3; 11 bases are a match to TRBD2. The CDR3 covers 16 residues. Trimming removed 0 bases from V and 4 bases from J; junction bases left unmatched: 3. CDR1 and CDR2 from the germline V gene are ENHRY and SYGVKD. CDR3 sequence reads: CAISESGLAGSDTQYF. CDR3 in DNA: TGTGCCATCAGTGAGTCTGGACTAGCGGGCTCAGATACGCAGTATTTT.

This sequence joins TRBV7-9 and TRBJ1-1; unclear D gene. Trimming removed 3 bases from V and 4 bases from J, with 12 bases in between. This CDR3 has 14 amino acids. Germline CDR1 reads SEHNR; CDR2 reads FQNEAQ (reference sequence). The CDR3 DNA sequence: TGTGCCAGCAGCTTTAACTGGGCAGGCACTGAAGCTTTCTTT. Amino acids: CASSFNWAGTEAFF. Full variable domain (remainder filled in from reference TRBV7-9 and TRBJ1-1): DTGVSQNPRHKITKRGQNVTFRCDPISEHNRLYWYRQTLGQGPEFLTYFQNEAQLEKSRLLSDRFSAERPKGSFSTLEIQRTEQGDSAMYLCASSFNWAGTEAFFGQGTRLTVV.

J is TRBJ2-1 and V is TRBV5-1; 9 nucleotides match TRBD2. This CDR3 is 15 amino acids long. Germline trimming cut 1 base from V and 4 bases from J; bases unmatched to any gene: 3. Germline assignment: CDR1 SGHRS and CDR2 YFSETQ. In DNA form, the CDR3 reads TGCGCCAGCAGCTTGCCTAGCGGGGTATACAATGAGCAGTTCTTC. Residues: CASSLPSGVYNEQFF.

V usage is TRBV9 and J usage is TRBJ2-3; maybe TRBD2 (6 bases). Trimming took 0 bases from V and 1 from J, leaving 12 bases between them. CDR1 is SGDLS, CDR2 YYNGEE, per germline. The CDR3 loop spans 16 amino acids. In DNA form, the CDR3 reads TGTGCCAGCAGCGTAGTACCAGGGACTGGCACAGATACGCAGTATTTT. As protein: CASSVVPGTGTDTQYF.

This clone turned up a few times. This chain's CDR3 is CSVVGQALYGYTF. The CDR3 nucleotides read TGCAGCGTTGTGGGACAGGCGCTCTATGGCTACACCTTC. The chain carries TRBV29-1 and TRBJ1-2; TRBD1 agrees at 8 bases. The germline CDR1 and CDR2 sequences are SQVTM and ANQGSEA. V lost 4 bases and J lost 4; bases outside the gene matches: 5. CDR3 length equals 13 residues.

The chain recombines TRBV5-4 with TRBJ2-5, with TRBD2 identical over 14 bases. This CDR3 is 16 amino acids long. Germline CDR1 is SGHNT and CDR2 is YYREEE (reference sequence). Trimming cost V 4 bases and J 5 bases; bases outside gene matches: 7. The CDR3 nucleotides read TGTGCCAGCAGCCAGGGACTAGCGGGGGCAAGGGAGACCCAGTACTTC. This translates into CASSQGLAGARETQYF.

This chain joins TRBV5-1 and TRBJ1-1; 8 nucleotides match TRBD1. The J segment lost 5 bases and the V segment lost 3 bases, leaving 3 bases of the junction unmatched. Germline-derived CDR1 and CDR2 are SGHRS and YFSETQ. CDR3 length equals 13 residues. CDR3 sequence reads: CASSYDRGTEAFF. CDR3 coding DNA: TGCGCCAGCAGCTACGACAGGGGAACTGAAGCTTTCTTT.

This clone has just one count. At the DNA level, this CDR3 is encoded by other sequences in the same sample as well. The CDR3 here is CASSLGAGAMNTEAFF. CDR3 DNA sequence: TGTGCCAGCAGCTTAGGGGCAGGGGCCATGAACACTGAAGCTTTCTTT. The gene calls are TRBV11-3 and TRBJ1-1; perhaps TRBD1 as D (6 bases). Germline V lookup: CDR1 SGHNT, CDR2 YENEEA. Trimming took 1 base from V and 0 from J, leaving 12 bases between them. The CDR3 loop spans 16 amino acids.

The chain combines TRBV11-3 with TRBJ2-5, with 13 bases identical to TRBD2. Germline V gene data show CDR1 as SGHNT and CDR2 as YENEEA. The CDR3 length is 15 residues. V lost 8 bases to trimming and J lost 4 bases; unmatched junction nucleotides: 7. The CDR3: CASSRTSGSRETQYF. CDR3 nucleotide sequence: TGTGCCAGCTCCCGGACTAGCGGGAGCCGAGAGACCCAGTACTTC.

The rearrangement links TRBV6-1 to TRBJ1-5; the D is unclear. The length of the CDR3 is 13 residues. V lost 3 bases to trimming and J lost 3 bases, with 6 bases between them. Germline values: CDR1 MNHNS, CDR2 SASEGT. CDR3 bases: TGTGCCAGCAGTGAGTCTTTCAATCAGCCCCAGCATTTT. This sequence encodes CASSESFNQPQHF.